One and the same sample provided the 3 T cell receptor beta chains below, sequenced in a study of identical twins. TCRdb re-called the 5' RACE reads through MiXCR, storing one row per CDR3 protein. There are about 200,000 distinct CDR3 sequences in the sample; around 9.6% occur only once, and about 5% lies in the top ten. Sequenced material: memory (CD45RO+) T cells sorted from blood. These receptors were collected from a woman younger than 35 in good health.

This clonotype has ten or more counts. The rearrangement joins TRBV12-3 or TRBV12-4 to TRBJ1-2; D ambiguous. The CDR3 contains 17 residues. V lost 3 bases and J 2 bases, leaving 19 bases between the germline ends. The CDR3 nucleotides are TGTGCCAGCAGTTTCGGGTTCAGGAGGAGTTGGAACTATGGCTACACCTTC. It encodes CASSFGFRRSWNYGYTF.

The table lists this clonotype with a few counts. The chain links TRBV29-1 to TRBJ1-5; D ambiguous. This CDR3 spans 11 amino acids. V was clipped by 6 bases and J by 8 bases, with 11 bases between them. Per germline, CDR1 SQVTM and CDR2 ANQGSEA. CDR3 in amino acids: CSVRTEEPQHF. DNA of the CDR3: TGCAGCGTGAGGACCGAGGAGCCCCAGCATTTT.

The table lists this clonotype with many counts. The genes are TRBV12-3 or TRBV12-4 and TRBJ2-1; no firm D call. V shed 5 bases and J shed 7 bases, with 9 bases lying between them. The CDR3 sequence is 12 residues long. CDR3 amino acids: CASSRPENEQFF. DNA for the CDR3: TGTGCCAGCAGTCGGCCGGAGAATGAGCAGTTCTTC.